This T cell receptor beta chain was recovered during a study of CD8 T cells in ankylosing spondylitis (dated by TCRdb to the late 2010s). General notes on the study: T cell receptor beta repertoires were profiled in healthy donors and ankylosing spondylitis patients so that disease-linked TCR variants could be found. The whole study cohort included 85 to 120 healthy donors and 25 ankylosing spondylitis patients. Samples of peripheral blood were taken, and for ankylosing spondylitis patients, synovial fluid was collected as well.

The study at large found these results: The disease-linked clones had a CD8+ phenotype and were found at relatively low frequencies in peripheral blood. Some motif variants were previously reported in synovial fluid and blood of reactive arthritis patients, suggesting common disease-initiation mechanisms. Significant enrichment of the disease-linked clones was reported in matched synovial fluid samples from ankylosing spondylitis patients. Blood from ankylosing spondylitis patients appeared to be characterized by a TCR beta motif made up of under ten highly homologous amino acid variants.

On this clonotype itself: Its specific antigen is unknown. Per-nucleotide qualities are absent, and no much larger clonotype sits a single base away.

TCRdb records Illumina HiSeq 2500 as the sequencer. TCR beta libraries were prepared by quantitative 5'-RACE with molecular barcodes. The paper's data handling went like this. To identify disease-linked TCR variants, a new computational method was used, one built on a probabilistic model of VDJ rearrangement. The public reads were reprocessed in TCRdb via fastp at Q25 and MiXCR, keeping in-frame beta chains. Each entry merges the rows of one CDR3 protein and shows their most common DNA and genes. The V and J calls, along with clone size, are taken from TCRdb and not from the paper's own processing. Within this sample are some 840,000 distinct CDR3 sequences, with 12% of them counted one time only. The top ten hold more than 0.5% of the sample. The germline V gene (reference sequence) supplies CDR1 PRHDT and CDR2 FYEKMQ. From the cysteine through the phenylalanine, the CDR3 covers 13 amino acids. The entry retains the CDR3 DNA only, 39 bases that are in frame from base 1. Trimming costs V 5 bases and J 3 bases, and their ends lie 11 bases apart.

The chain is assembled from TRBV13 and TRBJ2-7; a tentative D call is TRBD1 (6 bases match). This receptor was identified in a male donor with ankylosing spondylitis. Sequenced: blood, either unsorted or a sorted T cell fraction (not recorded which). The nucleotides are TGTGCCAGCAGCCCGCAGACAGGCTACGAGCAGTACTTC. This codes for CASSPQTGYEQYF.